The TCR beta chain under discussion was sequenced for a study of cytomegalovirus exposure and HLA in healthy donors. TCRdb's copy holds only in-frame clones and misses some; the assay was immunoSEQ multiplex PCR. Of some 120,000 clones in the sample, approximately 91% were seen once. Germline V gives CDR1 SGHAT, CDR2 FQNNGV. This CDR3 has 15 residues. With 5 bases clipped from V and 1 base from J, the junction kept 4 bases outside the gene matches. This clonotype was sampled from a woman younger than 35 in good health and CMV-seronegative. V gene TRBV11-2 combines with J gene TRBJ1-4; the match to TRBD1 covers 7 bases. The sequenced sample consisted of PBMCs. The CDR3 spells CASSPRTGTNEKLFF. Here the CDR3 DNA reads TGTGCCAGCAGCCCTAGGACAGGAACTAATGAAAAACTGTTTTTT. Full variable domain (missing parts from reference TRBV11-2 and TRBJ1-4): EAGVAQSPRYKIIEKRQSVAFWCNPISGHATLYWYQQILGQGPKLLIQFQNNGVVDDSQLPKDRFSAERLKGVDSTLKIQPAKLEDSAVYLCASSPRTGTNEKLFFGSGTQLSVL.